Listed here are 20 T cell receptor beta chains from one sample, sequenced in a study of early T cells in non-severe SARS-CoV-2 infection. One entry per CDR3 protein, called by TCRdb with MiXCR from the 5' RACE reads. Of roughly 30,000 distinct CDR3 sequences in the sample, approximately 5.3% are singletons; the top ten hold 5.5% to 7%. Sequencing was carried out using whole blood. All receptors derive from an adult who was a healthcare worker with PCR-confirmed SARS-CoV-2 infection or an uninfected control (not recorded which).

This clonotype was seen many times. The CDR3 loop is CASSVGGNSGNTIYF. The DNA of the CDR3 is TGTGCCAGCAGCGTAGGAGGTAACTCTGGAAACACCATATATTTT. The chain joins TRBV9 to TRBJ1-3; no firm D call. CDR3 length: 15 residues. Germline CDR1 and CDR2: SGDLS and YYNGEE. Trimming took off 0 bases at V and 0 bases at J, with 7 bases between the two ends. Using reference TRBV9 and TRBJ1-3 for the parts outside the CDR3, the full variable domain is DSGVTQTPKHLITATGQRVTLRCSPRSGDLSVYWYQQSLDQGLQFLIQYYNGEERAKGNILERFSAQQFPDLHSELNLSSLELGDSALYFCASSVGGNSGNTIYFGEGSWLTVV.

This clonotype showed up many times. This chain links TRBV7-2 with TRBJ2-1; D unclear. This CDR3 is built from 14 residues. Trimming shortened V by 6 bases and J by 0 bases, and 9 bases separated the two germline ends. Germline V gene lookup returns CDR1 SGHTA and CDR2 FQGNSA. CDR3 DNA: TGTGCCAGCAGTCCGGTCACCTCCTACAATGAGCAGTTCTTC. Amino acids: CASSPVTSYNEQFF.

This clonotype was seen many times. CDR3 loop: CASSQDRFGANVLTF. The CDR3 nucleotides are TGTGCCAGCAGCCAAGACAGGTTTGGGGCCAACGTCCTGACTTTC. The chain carries TRBV7-9 and TRBJ2-6; D might be TRBD1 (6 bases). V shed 5 bases and J shed 3 bases, with 11 bases lying between them. The length of the CDR3 is 15 residues. Germline V gene lookup returns CDR1 SEHNR and CDR2 FQNEAQ (reference sequence).

This clonotype has ten or more counts. The V and J genes are TRBV10-2 and TRBJ1-4; weak D call: TRBD1 (6 bases). Trimming removed 6 bases from V and 12 bases from J, with 14 bases in between. The CDR3 consists of 12 residues. Germline CDR1 is WSHSY and CDR2 is SAAADI. The CDR3 loop reads CASRAGETELFF. As DNA, the CDR3 is TGCGCCAGCAGGGCAGGGGAGACGGAACTGTTTTTT.

This clonotype was picked up many times. The V call is TRBV28, the J call TRBJ2-5; D is ambiguous. Trimming removed 5 bases at V and 4 bases at J, with 11 bases between. CDR1 and CDR2 (germline): MDHEN, SYDVKM. This CDR3 spans 13 amino acids. CDR3 DNA: TGTGCCAGCAGTGACCGAGTGGGAGAGACCCAGTACTTC. It encodes CASSDRVGETQYF.

The chain employs TRBV25-1 and TRBJ2-1; D is possibly TRBD2 (6 bases). The CDR3 consists of 14 residues. CDR1 MGHDK and CDR2 SYGVNS come from the germline V gene. V was trimmed by 2 bases and J by 6 bases, leaving 11 bases between them. The CDR3 sequence is CASSEVGGTNEQFF. In DNA form, the CDR3 reads TGTGCCAGCAGTGAAGTAGGCGGGACCAATGAGCAGTTCTTC.

The chain uses TRBV9 and TRBJ2-3; D gene uncertain. CDR1 and CDR2 (germline): SGDLS, YYNGEE. Trimming stripped 3 bases from V and 6 bases from J, with 11 bases between. This CDR3 spans 13 amino acids. The CDR3 region has the DNA TGTGCCAGCAGCGGGGCCTCGTCGGATACGCAGTATTTT. Translation: CASSGASSDTQYF.

Many counts were recorded for this clonotype. The V call is TRBV5-1, the J call TRBJ2-3, with a possible D match to TRBD2 (5 bases). This CDR3 comprises 15 residues. V gave up 0 bases and J gave up 2 bases, with 10 bases separating them. The germline V gene encodes CDR1 SGHRS and CDR2 YFSETQ. CDR3 in amino acids: CASSLGDRDTDTQYF. CDR3 DNA: TGCGCCAGCAGCTTGGGGGATCGGGACACAGATACGCAGTATTTT.

This clonotype occurred many times. CDR3 nucleotide sequence: TGTGCCAGCAGCTTGGACGGGGGGCCCGTCTACGAGCAGTACTTC. This gives the protein CASSLDGGPVYEQYF. This chain connects TRBV5-5 to TRBJ2-7; D possibly corresponds to TRBD2 (7 bases). Germline assignment: CDR1 SGHKS and CDR2 YYEKEE (reference sequence). CDR3 size: 15 residues. The V gene lost 0 bases and the J gene lost 3 bases, with 13 bases spanning the gap.

This clonotype came up many times. Written as DNA, the CDR3 is TGTGCCAGCAGTGAAGCGCTCAAGGGGTCTTACAGCACAGATACGCAGTATTTT. This encodes CASSEALKGSYSTDTQYF. The chain is built from TRBV6-1 and TRBJ2-3; D perhaps matches TRBD1 (5 bases). The CDR3 spans 18 residues. Germline-derived CDR1 and CDR2 are MNHNS and SASEGT. The V end was cut by 0 bases, the J end by 0 bases, with 16 bases between.

This clonotype has a handful of counts. V gene TRBV4-1 combines with J gene TRBJ2-3, with 7 bases that match TRBD2. The CDR3 is 19 amino acids. Germline CDR1 reads MGHRA; CDR2 reads YSYEKL. V lost 1 base to trimming and J lost 3 bases; unmatched junction nucleotides: 16. CDR3 bases: TGCGCCAGCAGCCAAGCTCCTTTTGGGGGGAGGGCCTGGACAGATACGCAGTATTTT. Its translation: CASSQAPFGGRAWTDTQYF.

This clonotype was counted at least ten times. The V and J genes are TRBV20-1 and TRBJ2-7, with D perhaps matching TRBD1 or TRBD2 (5 bases each). This CDR3 has 13 amino acids. V lost 5 bases and J 5 bases, leaving 16 bases between the germline ends. CDR1 and CDR2 from the germline V gene are DFQATT and SNEGSKA (reference sequence). The CDR3 DNA is TGCAGTGCTTTCAGGGCGGGCATCGACGAGCAGTACTTC. Translating it yields CSAFRAGIDEQYF.

This clonotype has at least ten counts. The V gene is TRBV12-2, the J gene TRBJ2-7; TRBD1, the table's D call, lacks a check against the DNA. TRBV12-2 is deemed a pseudogene. CDR3 length: 17 amino acids. CDR3 in DNA: TGTGCAAGTCGCTGCCGTTCAGAACAAGCCGGGTACTACGAGCAGTACTTC. Its translation: CASRCRSEQAGYYEQYF.

This clonotype was counted at least ten times. CDR3 in DNA: TGTGCCAGCAGCTCTAGGGAGGCCGGGGAGCTGTTTTTT. Encoded protein: CASSSREAGELFF. This chain joins TRBV9 and TRBJ2-2, with a possible D match to TRBD2 (6 bases). This CDR3 spans 13 amino acids. The germline gives CDR1 SGDLS, CDR2 YYNGEE. V lost 4 bases and J 6 bases, leaving 10 bases between the germline ends.

The J gene is TRBJ2-5, the V gene TRBV5-1; tentative D call: TRBD2 (6 bases). V was trimmed by 5 bases and J by 1 base, leaving 15 bases between them. Germline V gene lookup returns CDR1 SGHRS and CDR2 YFSETQ. The CDR3 spans 15 residues. The chain's CDR3 is CASRKQPAGQETQYF. The CDR3 nucleotides read TGCGCCAGCAGGAAGCAACCAGCGGGCCAAGAGACCCAGTACTTC. Full variable domain (missing parts from reference TRBV5-1 and TRBJ2-5): KAGVTQTPRYLIKTRGQQVTLSCSPISGHRSVSWYQQTPGQGLQFLFEYFSETQRNKGNFPGRFSGRQFSNSRSEMNVSTLELGDSALYLCASRKQPAGQETQYFGPGTRLLVL.

This chain uses TRBV6-2 or TRBV6-3 with TRBJ2-2; TRBD2 might be the D (5 bases). The V end was cut by 1 base, the J end by 3 bases, with 6 bases between. Germline V gene lookup returns CDR1 MNHEY and CDR2 SVGEGT. This CDR3 comprises 14 residues. The CDR3 bases are TGTGCCAGCAGTTACTTGCGGGACACCGGGGAGCTGTTTTTT. Protein product: CASSYLRDTGELFF.

This clonotype was seen ten or more times. This rearrangement joins TRBV5-6 to TRBJ2-5, with D unresolved. CDR1 is SGHDT and CDR2 is YYEEEE in the germline V gene. V was cut by 0 bases and J by 2 bases, with 17 bases left in between. This CDR3 comprises 17 residues. This CDR3 is CASSLERRAPQQETQYF. Here the CDR3 DNA reads TGTGCCAGCAGCTTGGAACGCCGGGCGCCCCAACAAGAGACCCAGTACTTC. Variable domain in full (rest from reference TRBV5-6 and TRBJ2-5): DAGVTQSPTHLIKTRGQQVTLRCSPKSGHDTVSWYQQALGQGPQFIFQYYEEEERQRGNFPDRFSGHQFPNYSSELNVNALLLGDSALYLCASSLERRAPQQETQYFGPGTRLLVL.

This clonotype was detected ten times or more. The chain links TRBV7-9 to TRBJ2-1; no clear D gene. The CDR3 consists of 16 residues. CDR1 is SEHNR, CDR2 FQNEAQ, per germline (reference sequence). V lost 1 base and J 0 bases, leaving 10 bases between the germline ends. The CDR3 protein is CASSLVRRTSYNEQFF. CDR3 nucleotide sequence: TGTGCCAGCAGCTTAGTTCGACGGACCTCCTACAATGAGCAGTTCTTC.

CDR3 region: CASSNRQGGEKLFF. CDR3 DNA: TGTGCCAGCAGCAACCGACAGGGGGGAGAAAAACTGTTTTTT. The chain joins TRBV12-3 or TRBV12-4 to TRBJ1-4, with 9 bases identical to TRBD1. The CDR3 has 14 amino acids. V dropped 6 bases and J dropped 8; count of bases not matched to a gene: 7.

This clonotype has at least ten counts. The chain employs TRBV11-2 and TRBJ1-6; 8 nucleotides align to TRBD1. The V gene's germline CDR1 is SGHAT and CDR2 FQNNGV. After removal of 4 bases from V and 13 bases from J, the junction contained 6 bases not matched to a gene. The CDR3 loop spans 13 amino acids. The CDR3 sequence is CASSSQTGDPLHF. CDR3 coding DNA: TGTGCCAGCAGCTCCCAGACAGGGGATCCCCTCCACTTT. The full variable domain, in which reference TRBV11-2 and TRBJ1-6 provide the parts outside the CDR3, is EAGVAQSPRYKIIEKRQSVAFWCNPISGHATLYWYQQILGQGPKLLIQFQNNGVVDDSQLPKDRFSAERLKGVDSTLKIQPAKLEDSAVYLCASSSQTGDPLHFGNGTRLTVT.